This TCR beta chain emerged from a study of blood T cell repertoires in COVID-19 (dated by TCRdb to the early 2020s). About the study as a whole: The collaborator samples originated in the United States, Italy and Spain and spanned the acute and convalescent phases of COVID-19. The material from the prospective study consisted of cDNA or gDNA derived from T cells, B-cell-depleted T cells, or PBMCs. Subjects who had been exposed to COVID-19, were actively infected with it, or had recovered from it provided the deeply sampled blood TCRbeta repertoires that made up the dataset. The repertoires were released in a freely available public database intended as a resource for research on the immune response to SARS-CoV-2. The samples were drawn from the first 160 participants of the ongoing ImmuneRACE study and from some 1,300 subjects provided by 6 global collaborators. The sample metadata nearly always contained a de-identified subject ID, COVID-19 status, age in years and sex. Where available, HLA class I and class II types were obtained from metadata supplied by the sample provider rather than from assay-based typing. Here is what the overall study found, with its caveats: The amount of clinical and demographic metadata varied by source and participant and was provided uncurated.

TCRbeta CDR3 regions were amplified from genomic DNA by means of the immunoSEQ Assay, a bias-controlled multiplex PCR. As for the original processing: Nucleated cell counts per sample were estimated from amplification of reference gene primers within the assay. To quantify the absolute abundance of each unique TCRbeta CDR3 rearrangement, sequence reads were collapsed and filtered. For each sample, productive Simpson clonality was calculated as the square root of Simpson's diversity index over productive rearrangements. In its TCRdb copy, this immuneACCESS table keeps in-frame sequences only and misses some clones. Where compared with another copy, unresolved V genes explain less than half of these, and the others have no known cause. D and trimming were read from the DNA, whereas the V and J calls and clone size are those reported in that table. The sample data list approximately 100,000 clones, and approximately 90% of these were observed just once. Of the sample, around 3.9% falls within the top ten clones.

Points on this clone: What this receptor recognizes is not known. Base qualities were left out, and no much larger clone turns up one base away.

The CDR3, from cysteine to phenylalanine, totals 13 residues. CDR3 DNA is the only sequence kept; it has 39 bases, read in frame from the first base. Via the germline V gene, CDR1 is SGDLS and CDR2 YYNGEE. Unmatched junction bases come to 1, with V trimmed by 4 bases and J by 1 base. One collaborating source in Seattle enrolled patients during active infection and followed them longitudinally through the course of disease. Each collaborating institution followed its own protocols to collect whole blood in K2EDTA tubes. For TCRbeta analysis, collaborator samples were shipped as frozen whole blood, as isolated PBMCs, or as DNA extracted from either sample type.

The clonotype originates from a human donor with COVID-19, enrolled during active disease. The donor label of this sample is uncertain. The chain couples TRBV9 to TRBJ1-1; 7 central bases correspond to TRBD1. Sequenced: peripheral blood. The DNA reads as follows: TGTGCCAGCAGCCGACAGGGGAACACTGAAGCTTTCTTT. Its protein is CASSRQGNTEAFF.